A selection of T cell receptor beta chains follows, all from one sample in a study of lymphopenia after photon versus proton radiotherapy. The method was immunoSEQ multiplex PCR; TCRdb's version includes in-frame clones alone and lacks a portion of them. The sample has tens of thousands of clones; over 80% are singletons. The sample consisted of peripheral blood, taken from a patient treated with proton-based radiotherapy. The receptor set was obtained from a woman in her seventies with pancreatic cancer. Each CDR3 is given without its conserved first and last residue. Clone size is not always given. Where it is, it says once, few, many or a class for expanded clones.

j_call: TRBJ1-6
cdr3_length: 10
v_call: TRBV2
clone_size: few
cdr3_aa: ASTRENSPLH

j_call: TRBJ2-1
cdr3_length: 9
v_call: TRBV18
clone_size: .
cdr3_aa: ASSSYNEQF

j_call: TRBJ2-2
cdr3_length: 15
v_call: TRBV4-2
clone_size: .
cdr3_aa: ASSQDWLAGNTGELF

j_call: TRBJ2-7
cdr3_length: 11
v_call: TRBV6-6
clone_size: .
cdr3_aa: ASSWTGGYEQY

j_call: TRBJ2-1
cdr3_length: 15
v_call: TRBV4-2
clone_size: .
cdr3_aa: ASSQALLAGGGDEQF

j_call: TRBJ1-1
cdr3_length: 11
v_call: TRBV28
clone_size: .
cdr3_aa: ASFPGMNTEAF

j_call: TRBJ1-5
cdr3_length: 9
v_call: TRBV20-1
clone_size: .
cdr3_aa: SVSSGAPQH

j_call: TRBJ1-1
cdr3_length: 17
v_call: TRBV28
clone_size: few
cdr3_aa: ASSSITPIRTANIGEAF

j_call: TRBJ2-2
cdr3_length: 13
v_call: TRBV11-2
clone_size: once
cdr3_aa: ASSLEWGRTGELF

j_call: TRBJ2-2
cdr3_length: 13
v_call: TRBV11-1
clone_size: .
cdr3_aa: ASRPLQGAPGELF

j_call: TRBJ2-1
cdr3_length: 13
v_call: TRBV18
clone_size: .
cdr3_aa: ASSPGVGILNEQF

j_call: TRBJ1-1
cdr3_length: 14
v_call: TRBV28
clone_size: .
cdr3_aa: ASSSPGALGNTEAF

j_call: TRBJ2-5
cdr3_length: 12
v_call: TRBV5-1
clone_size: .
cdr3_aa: ASSRTGGLETQY

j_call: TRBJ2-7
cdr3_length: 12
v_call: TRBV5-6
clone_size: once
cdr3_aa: ASSLGRYSYEQY

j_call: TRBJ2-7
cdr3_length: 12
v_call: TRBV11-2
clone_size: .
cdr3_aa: ASSDQRNSYEQY

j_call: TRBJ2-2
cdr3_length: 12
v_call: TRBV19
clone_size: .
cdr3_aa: ASSIPGPTGELF

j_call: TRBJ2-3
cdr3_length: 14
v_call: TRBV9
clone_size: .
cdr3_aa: ASSVGGTSGRDTQY

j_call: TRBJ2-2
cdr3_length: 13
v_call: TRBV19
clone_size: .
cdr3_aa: ASGGLEPNTGELF

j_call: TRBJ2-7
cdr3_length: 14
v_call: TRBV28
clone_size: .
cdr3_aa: ASSLGLEFSPYEQY

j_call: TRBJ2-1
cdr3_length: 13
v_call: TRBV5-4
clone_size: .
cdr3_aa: ASSPTGTSFNEQF

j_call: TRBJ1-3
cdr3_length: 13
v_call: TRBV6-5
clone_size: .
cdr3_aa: ASATTAVSGNTIY

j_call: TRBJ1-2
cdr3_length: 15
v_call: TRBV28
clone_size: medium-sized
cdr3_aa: ASSPIAGGHPNYGYT

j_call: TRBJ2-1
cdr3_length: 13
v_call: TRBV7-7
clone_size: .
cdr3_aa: ASSTGTSSYNEQF

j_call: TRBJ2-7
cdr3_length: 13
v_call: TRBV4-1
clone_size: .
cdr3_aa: ASSPAAGSSYEQY

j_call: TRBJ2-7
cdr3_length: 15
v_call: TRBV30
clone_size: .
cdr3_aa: VWSTGPLRDRALGQY

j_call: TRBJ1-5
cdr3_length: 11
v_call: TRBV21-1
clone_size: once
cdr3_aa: ASSRGWNQPQH

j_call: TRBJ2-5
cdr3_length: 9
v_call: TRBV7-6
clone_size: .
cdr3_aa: ASSFSETQY

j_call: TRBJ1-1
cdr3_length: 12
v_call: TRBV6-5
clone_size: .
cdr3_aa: ASSYSDRNTEAF

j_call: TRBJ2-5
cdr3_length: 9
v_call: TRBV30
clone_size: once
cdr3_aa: AWTVGETQY

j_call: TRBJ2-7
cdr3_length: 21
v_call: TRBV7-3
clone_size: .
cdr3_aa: ASSLMGRAPQGHGGFMGYEQY

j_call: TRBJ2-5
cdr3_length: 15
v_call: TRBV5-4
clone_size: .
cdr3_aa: ASSLLSGGSTEETQY

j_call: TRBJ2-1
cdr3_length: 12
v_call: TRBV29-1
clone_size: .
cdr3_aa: SVEDQDGLAKQF

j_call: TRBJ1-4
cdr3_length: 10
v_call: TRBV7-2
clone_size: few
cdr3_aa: ASTQGGEKLF

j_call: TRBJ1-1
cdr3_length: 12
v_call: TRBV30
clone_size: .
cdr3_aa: AWSVVGGVPEAF

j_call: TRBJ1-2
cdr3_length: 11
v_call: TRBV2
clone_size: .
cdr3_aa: ASSPQGAGGYT

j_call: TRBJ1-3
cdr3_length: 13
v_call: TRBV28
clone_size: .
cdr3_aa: ASRRLTVSGNTIY

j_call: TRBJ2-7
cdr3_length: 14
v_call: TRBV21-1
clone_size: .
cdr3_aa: ASSKEAREEMYEQY

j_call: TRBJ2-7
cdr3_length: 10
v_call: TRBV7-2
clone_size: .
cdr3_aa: ASSLEAYEQY

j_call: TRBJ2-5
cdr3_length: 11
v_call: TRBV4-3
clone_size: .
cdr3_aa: ASSPRNKETQY

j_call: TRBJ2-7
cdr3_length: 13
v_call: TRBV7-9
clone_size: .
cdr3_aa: ASSFTTGLSYEQY

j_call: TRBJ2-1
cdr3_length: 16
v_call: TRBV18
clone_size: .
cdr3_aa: ASSPLTGGLAGANEQF

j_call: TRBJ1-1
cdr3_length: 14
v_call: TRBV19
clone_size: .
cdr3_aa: ASSILAGAIPTEAF